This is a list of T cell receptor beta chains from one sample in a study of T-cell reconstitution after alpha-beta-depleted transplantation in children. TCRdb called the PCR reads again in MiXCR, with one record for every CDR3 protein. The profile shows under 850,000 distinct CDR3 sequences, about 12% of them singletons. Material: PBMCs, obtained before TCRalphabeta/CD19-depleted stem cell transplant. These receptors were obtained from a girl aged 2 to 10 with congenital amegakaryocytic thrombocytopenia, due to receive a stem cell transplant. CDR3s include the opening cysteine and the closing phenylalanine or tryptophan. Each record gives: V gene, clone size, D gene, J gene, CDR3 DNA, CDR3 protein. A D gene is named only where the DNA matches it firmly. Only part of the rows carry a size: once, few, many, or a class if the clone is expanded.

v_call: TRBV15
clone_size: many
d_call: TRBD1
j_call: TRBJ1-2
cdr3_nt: TGTGCCACCTACGGATCGACAGGGGTCCTTAACTATGGCTACACCTTC
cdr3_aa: CATYGSTGVLNYGYTF

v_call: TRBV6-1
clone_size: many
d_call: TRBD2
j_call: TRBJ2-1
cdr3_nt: TGTGCCAGCACCTCGGGGGAGGGCCGGTACAATGAGCAGTTCTTC
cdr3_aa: CASTSGEGRYNEQFF

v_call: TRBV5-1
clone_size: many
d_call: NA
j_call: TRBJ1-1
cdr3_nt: TGCGCCAGCAGGGTCGCGGGTCACTCCACTGAAGCTTTCTTT
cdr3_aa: CASRVAGHSTEAFF

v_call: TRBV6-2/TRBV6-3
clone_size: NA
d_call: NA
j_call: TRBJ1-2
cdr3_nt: TGTGCCAGCAGCCCCGTTGGTGGGAACTATGGCTACACCTTC
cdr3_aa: CASSPVGGNYGYTF

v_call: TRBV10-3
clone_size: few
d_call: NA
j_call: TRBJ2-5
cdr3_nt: TGTGCCATCAGTGAAAACACCGGGACGCAAGAGACCCAGTACTTC
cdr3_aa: CAISENTGTQETQYF

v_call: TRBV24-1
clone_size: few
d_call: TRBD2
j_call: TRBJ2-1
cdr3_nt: TGTGCCACCAGTGATGCGGGAGGGGACTGGGATGAGCAGTTCTTC
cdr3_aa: CATSDAGGDWDEQFF

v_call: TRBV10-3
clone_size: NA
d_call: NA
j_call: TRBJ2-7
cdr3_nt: TGTGCCATCAAATCGGCGACGAGGGGGGGCGAGCAGTACTTC
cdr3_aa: CAIKSATRGGEQYF

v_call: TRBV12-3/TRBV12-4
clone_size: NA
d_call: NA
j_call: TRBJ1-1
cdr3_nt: TGTGCCAGCAGATTAACAGGATATAACACTGAAGCTTTCTTT
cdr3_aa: CASRLTGYNTEAFF

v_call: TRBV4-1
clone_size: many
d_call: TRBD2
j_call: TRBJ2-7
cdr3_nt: TGCGCCAGCAGCCAAGAATGGGAACTAGCGGGATACGAGCAGTACTTC
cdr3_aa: CASSQEWELAGYEQYF

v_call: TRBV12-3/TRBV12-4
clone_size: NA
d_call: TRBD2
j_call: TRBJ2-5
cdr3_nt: TGTGCCAGCAGCCCCCCTGTAGCGGGAGTTAACCAAGAGACCCAGTACTTC
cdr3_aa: CASSPPVAGVNQETQYF

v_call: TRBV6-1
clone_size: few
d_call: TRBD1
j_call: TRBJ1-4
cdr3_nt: TGTGCCAGCAGTCCCTCTTTACAGGGGGCTAATGAAAAACTGTTTTTT
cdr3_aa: CASSPSLQGANEKLFF

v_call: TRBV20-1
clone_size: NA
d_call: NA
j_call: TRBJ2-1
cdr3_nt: TGCAGTGCTCAGTCCTGGCAGTCGGGAACCTACAATGAGCAGTTCTTC
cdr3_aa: CSAQSWQSGTYNEQFF

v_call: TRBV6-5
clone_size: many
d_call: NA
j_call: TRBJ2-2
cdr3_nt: TGTGCCAGCAGTTACTCGGAGGGGTTCGGCGGGGAGCTGTTTTTT
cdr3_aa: CASSYSEGFGGELFF

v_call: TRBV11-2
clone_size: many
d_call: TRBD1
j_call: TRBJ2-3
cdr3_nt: TGTGCCAGCAGCTTACAGGACAGGGGCTTTGGTACGCAGTATTTT
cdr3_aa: CASSLQDRGFGTQYF

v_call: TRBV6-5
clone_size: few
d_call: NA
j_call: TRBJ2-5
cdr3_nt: TGTGCCAGCAGTTACTCTCCCAGGGGAGAGACCCAGTACTTC
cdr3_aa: CASSYSPRGETQYF

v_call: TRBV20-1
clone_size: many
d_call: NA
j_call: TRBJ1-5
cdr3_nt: TGCAGTGTTACCCTGGGTGCTCAGCCCCAGCATTTT
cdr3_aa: CSVTLGAQPQHF

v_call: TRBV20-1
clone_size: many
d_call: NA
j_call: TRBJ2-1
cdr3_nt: TGCAGTGCTAGAGAGTGGGGGAGCTCCTACAATGAGCAGTTCTTC
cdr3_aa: CSAREWGSSYNEQFF

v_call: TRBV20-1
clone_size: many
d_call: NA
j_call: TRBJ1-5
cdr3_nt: TGCAGTGCCCCCACAGGGAGTAGCAATCAGCCCCAGCATTTT
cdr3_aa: CSAPTGSSNQPQHF

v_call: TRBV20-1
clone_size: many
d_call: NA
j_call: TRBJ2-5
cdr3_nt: TGCAGTGCTAGAGATGGACGGCTGCAAGAGACCCAGTACTTC
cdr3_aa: CSARDGRLQETQYF

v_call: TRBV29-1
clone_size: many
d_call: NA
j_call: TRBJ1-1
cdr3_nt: TGCAGCGTTGATCAGCCTCTGAACACTGAAGCTTTCTTT
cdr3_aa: CSVDQPLNTEAFF

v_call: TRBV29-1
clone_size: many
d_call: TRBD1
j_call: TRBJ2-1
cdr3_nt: TGCAGCGCCGCGGACAGGGGCTATGAGCAGTTCTTC
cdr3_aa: CSAADRGYEQFF

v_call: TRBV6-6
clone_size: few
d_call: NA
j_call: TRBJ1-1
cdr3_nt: TGTGCCAGCTTACTCCGGCGCACTGAAGCTTTCTTT
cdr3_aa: CASLLRRTEAFF